This T cell receptor (beta chain) was sequenced in a study of fetal regulatory T cell absence and autoimmunity. Findings and limits, study-wide: Compared with cord blood, pancreas showed oligoclonal TCR enrichment, some clones over 80-fold.

In germline, CDR1 is ENHRY, CDR2 SYGVKD. V lost 8 bases and J lost 8, with 18 bases in between. The CDR3 runs to 13 residues. Note on this clone: Antigen: not known.

Generated by immunoSEQ multiplex PCR, the TCRdb table keeps only in-frame clones and is missing some. The sample has around 100,000 clones, about 78% seen once. The sequenced sample consisted of pancreas tissue. J is TRBJ1-2 and V is TRBV10-3; possible D gene TRBD1, 5 bases. The origin of this receptor is a male donor with IPEX syndrome. CDR3 region: CAIRGGEILGYTF. The DNA of the CDR3 is TGTGCCATCCGGGGAGGGGAGATTCTAGGCTACACCTTC.